A selection of T cell receptor beta chains follows, all from one sample in a study of cytomegalovirus exposure and HLA in healthy donors. Method: immunoSEQ multiplex PCR; TCRdb's copy keeps in-frame clones and lacks some. The sample consists of 110,000 or so clones, roughly 69% of them appearing once. The sample taken for sequencing was PBMCs. The receptors were sampled from a woman in her sixties or seventies in good health and CMV-seropositive. Both conserved end residues are part of each CDR3. Fields, in order: CDR3 DNA, CDR3 protein, D gene, V gene, J gene, clone size, CDR3 length. The D gene is left open where the match is weak. The size entry is marked missing in some rows and otherwise reads once, few, many or a size class.

CDR3nt: TGTGCCAGCAGTGCCCGACAGGGTGGGAATGAAAAACTGTTTTTT
CDR3aa: CASSARQGGNEKLFF
d_gene: TRBD1
v_gene: TRBV6-1
j_gene: TRBJ1-4
abundance: .
len: 15

CDR3nt: TGTGCCAGCAGTGCAGGGTCGAACACCGGGGAGCTGTTTTTT
CDR3aa: CASSAGSNTGELFF
d_gene: .
v_gene: TRBV6-4
j_gene: TRBJ2-2
abundance: few
len: 14

CDR3nt: TGTGCCAGCAGTTACTCAGGGACAGGGGGCTACTATGGCTACACCTTC
CDR3aa: CASSYSGTGGYYGYTF
d_gene: TRBD1
v_gene: TRBV6-6
j_gene: TRBJ1-2
abundance: .
len: 16

CDR3nt: TGTGCAAGTCGCAAACCAACGACTAGTTGGGAAGAGACCCAGTACTTC
CDR3aa: CASRKPTTSWEETQYF
d_gene: .
v_gene: TRBV12-2
j_gene: TRBJ2-5
abundance: .
len: 16

CDR3nt: TGTGCCAGCAGCACATCTTATAATTCACCCCTCCACTTT
CDR3aa: CASSTSYNSPLHF
d_gene: .
v_gene: TRBV11-2
j_gene: TRBJ1-6
abundance: few
len: 13

CDR3nt: TGTGCCAGCAGCCTTGGGACAGGGTCGACTTTGGATGAGCAGTTCTTC
CDR3aa: CASSLGTGSTLDEQFF
d_gene: TRBD1
v_gene: TRBV7-2
j_gene: TRBJ2-1
abundance: .
len: 16

CDR3nt: TGTGCCAGCAGTGGACAGGAATACTATGGCTACACCTTC
CDR3aa: CASSGQEYYGYTF
d_gene: .
v_gene: TRBV2
j_gene: TRBJ1-2
abundance: .
len: 13

CDR3nt: TGCGCCAGCAGCTTGGGGGACAGATACAATGAGCAGTTCTTC
CDR3aa: CASSLGDRYNEQFF
d_gene: TRBD1
v_gene: TRBV5-1
j_gene: TRBJ2-1
abundance: .
len: 14

CDR3nt: TGTGCCAGCCTGCGGGGGGGCCTAGAGACCCAGTACTTC
CDR3aa: CASLRGGLETQYF
d_gene: TRBD2
v_gene: TRBV6-1
j_gene: TRBJ2-5
abundance: .
len: 13

CDR3nt: TGTGCCAGCAGTGAGGGGGGGGGCAGGAACTATGGCTACACCTTC
CDR3aa: CASSEGGGRNYGYTF
d_gene: .
v_gene: TRBV2
j_gene: TRBJ1-2
abundance: few
len: 15

CDR3nt: TGCAGCGTCGGGACTAGCGTCAGTGGGCAGTTCTTC
CDR3aa: CSVGTSVSGQFF
d_gene: TRBD2
v_gene: TRBV29-1
j_gene: TRBJ2-1
abundance: .
len: 12

CDR3nt: TGTGCCAGTAGAACTCTCGGGGGGAATCAGCCCCAGCATTTT
CDR3aa: CASRTLGGNQPQHF
d_gene: .
v_gene: TRBV19
j_gene: TRBJ1-5
abundance: .
len: 14

CDR3nt: TGCGCCAGCAGCTCAAAGGGGACAGCACCTAATGAAGCTTTCTTT
CDR3aa: CASSSKGTAPNEAFF
d_gene: TRBD1
v_gene: TRBV5-1
j_gene: TRBJ1-1
abundance: medium-sized
len: 15

CDR3nt: TGTGCCTGGAGTGTATTTGTCGGGGGAGGGTTGAATGAGCAGTTCTTC
CDR3aa: CAWSVFVGGGLNEQFF
d_gene: TRBD2
v_gene: TRBV30
j_gene: TRBJ2-1
abundance: .
len: 16

CDR3nt: TGTGCCAGCAGGACGACAGGGGCCAAGTACGAGCAGTACTTC
CDR3aa: CASRTTGAKYEQYF
d_gene: TRBD1
v_gene: TRBV6-6
j_gene: TRBJ2-7
abundance: once
len: 14

CDR3nt: TGTGCCAGCAGCTTACAAGCTAATTTAGTCGCTGAAGCTTTCTTT
CDR3aa: CASSLQANLVAEAFF
d_gene: .
v_gene: TRBV7-6
j_gene: TRBJ1-1
abundance: few
len: 15

CDR3nt: TGTGCCAGCAGACCCGCGGAGGGGGCGAGCACTGAAGCTTTCTTT
CDR3aa: CASRPAEGASTEAFF
d_gene: TRBD1
v_gene: TRBV7-2
j_gene: TRBJ1-1
abundance: .
len: 15

CDR3nt: TGTGCCAGCATTGGGGGGACAGGGGAAAAACTGTTTTTT
CDR3aa: CASIGGTGEKLFF
d_gene: TRBD1
v_gene: TRBV6-1
j_gene: TRBJ1-4
abundance: few
len: 13

CDR3nt: TGTGCCATCAGTGAGTTTCGAGGAGCAACTAATGAAAAACTGTTTTTT
CDR3aa: CAISEFRGATNEKLFF
d_gene: .
v_gene: TRBV10-3
j_gene: TRBJ1-4
abundance: .
len: 16

CDR3nt: TGTGCCATCCGACAGGGCTGGAACACTGAAGCTTTCTTT
CDR3aa: CAIRQGWNTEAFF
d_gene: TRBD1
v_gene: TRBV10-3
j_gene: TRBJ1-1
abundance: .
len: 13

CDR3nt: TGTGCCAGCTCACCGGAGACAGGACGAGAGACCCAGTACTTC
CDR3aa: CASSPETGRETQYF
d_gene: .
v_gene: TRBV18
j_gene: TRBJ2-5
abundance: .
len: 14

CDR3nt: TGTGCCAGCAGTTACTCAGAGTACGAGCAGTACTTC
CDR3aa: CASSYSEYEQYF
d_gene: .
v_gene: TRBV6-6
j_gene: TRBJ2-7
abundance: .
len: 12

CDR3nt: TGTGCCAGCAGCGTAGGGGTGGGACAGGGGGTGGGGGAGCAGTACTTC
CDR3aa: CASSVGVGQGVGEQYF
d_gene: TRBD1
v_gene: TRBV9
j_gene: TRBJ2-7
abundance: .
len: 16

CDR3nt: TGTGCCAGCAGTGAAAACCTGGGCGGGGGTTTGGATAGCAATCAGCCCCAGCATTTT
CDR3aa: CASSENLGGGLDSNQPQHF
d_gene: .
v_gene: TRBV2
j_gene: TRBJ1-5
abundance: .
len: 19

CDR3nt: TGTGCCAGCAGCCCGACGTGGGCCCGCTCTGGGGCCAACGTCCTGACTTTC
CDR3aa: CASSPTWARSGANVLTF
d_gene: .
v_gene: TRBV7-6
j_gene: TRBJ2-6
abundance: few
len: 17

CDR3nt: TGTGCCAGCAGCTTCCACGACAGGGGCACTGAAGCTTTCTTT
CDR3aa: CASSFHDRGTEAFF
d_gene: TRBD1
v_gene: TRBV7-9
j_gene: TRBJ1-1
abundance: .
len: 14

CDR3nt: TGTGCCACCAGCAGTAAGGAGACAGTCCTTTCCGGAAACACCATATATTTT
CDR3aa: CATSSKETVLSGNTIYF
d_gene: .
v_gene: TRBV15
j_gene: TRBJ1-3
abundance: .
len: 17

CDR3nt: TGTGCCACTCGTGGACAGCTTAATGAAAAACTGTTTTTT
CDR3aa: CATRGQLNEKLFF
d_gene: .
v_gene: TRBV18
j_gene: TRBJ1-4
abundance: .
len: 13

CDR3nt: TGCGCCAGCAGCTTGGGGTCAGGGGGGAGATTAGAAAAACTGTTTTTT
CDR3aa: CASSLGSGGRLEKLFF
d_gene: TRBD1
v_gene: TRBV5-1
j_gene: TRBJ1-4
abundance: .
len: 16

CDR3nt: TGTGCCAGCAGAGCTGGGACAGGGTGGAAAGGCTACACCTTC
CDR3aa: CASRAGTGWKGYTF
d_gene: TRBD1
v_gene: TRBV28
j_gene: TRBJ1-2
abundance: .
len: 14

CDR3nt: TGTGCCAGCAGTGAGTTCGCGGGACAGCTGTATGGCTACACCTTC
CDR3aa: CASSEFAGQLYGYTF
d_gene: TRBD1
v_gene: TRBV25-1
j_gene: TRBJ1-2
abundance: .
len: 15

CDR3nt: TGTGCCAGCAGCTCCTCAGGGGGCCCGGGCAATCAGCCCCAGCATTTT
CDR3aa: CASSSSGGPGNQPQHF
d_gene: TRBD1
v_gene: TRBV7-9
j_gene: TRBJ1-5
abundance: .
len: 16

CDR3nt: TGTGCCAGCGGCTTGGAGCGGGGGCCCACCTACGAGCAGTACTTC
CDR3aa: CASGLERGPTYEQYF
d_gene: TRBD2
v_gene: TRBV5-8
j_gene: TRBJ2-7
abundance: .
len: 15

CDR3nt: TGTGCCAGCAGCCCGTTAGCGGGGGCAACAGATACGCAGTATTTT
CDR3aa: CASSPLAGATDTQYF
d_gene: TRBD2
v_gene: TRBV5-6
j_gene: TRBJ2-3
abundance: .
len: 15

CDR3nt: TGTGCCAGCAGTACTAGCGGGGGGCACTACAATGAGCAGTTCTTC
CDR3aa: CASSTSGGHYNEQFF
d_gene: TRBD2
v_gene: TRBV6-6
j_gene: TRBJ2-1
abundance: .
len: 15

CDR3nt: TGTGCCACACGTGCGGACATGAACACTGAAGCTTTCTTT
CDR3aa: CATRADMNTEAFF
d_gene: .
v_gene: TRBV10-3
j_gene: TRBJ1-1
abundance: .
len: 13

CDR3nt: TGTGCCAGTCCGACCTCCGCGCGGGCCTACACAGATACGCAGTATTTT
CDR3aa: CASPTSARAYTDTQYF
d_gene: .
v_gene: TRBV7-9
j_gene: TRBJ2-3
abundance: .
len: 16

CDR3nt: TGTGCCAGCAGTTCAACGACAGGGGGATCCTACGAGCAGTACTTC
CDR3aa: CASSSTTGGSYEQYF
d_gene: TRBD1
v_gene: TRBV6-5
j_gene: TRBJ2-7
abundance: .
len: 15

CDR3nt: TGTGCCAGCAGCACCCTGGGGACACTTCAAGAGACCCAGTACTTC
CDR3aa: CASSTLGTLQETQYF
d_gene: .
v_gene: TRBV9
j_gene: TRBJ2-5
abundance: .
len: 15

CDR3nt: TGTGCCAGCAGTGAGGTACTTGGAAACACCATATATTTT
CDR3aa: CASSEVLGNTIYF
d_gene: .
v_gene: TRBV6-1
j_gene: TRBJ1-3
abundance: .
len: 13

CDR3nt: TGTGCCAGCAGTTACTCAGGGACAGGGGGGGGTCTCGAGCAGTACTTC
CDR3aa: CASSYSGTGGGLEQYF
d_gene: TRBD1
v_gene: TRBV6-6
j_gene: TRBJ2-7
abundance: .
len: 16

CDR3nt: TGTGCCAGCTCACCACTCTTAAGCGTAGACAGGGCCAGCTCCTACGAGCAGTACTTC
CDR3aa: CASSPLLSVDRASSYEQYF
d_gene: TRBD1
v_gene: TRBV18
j_gene: TRBJ2-7
abundance: .
len: 19

CDR3nt: TGTGCCAGCAGTGTTCGTCTCGGGGCAACTAATGAAAAACTGTTTTTT
CDR3aa: CASSVRLGATNEKLFF
d_gene: .
v_gene: TRBV6-1
j_gene: TRBJ1-4
abundance: .
len: 16

CDR3nt: TGTGCCAGCAGCCCCCGGAGCTCGAACACCGGGGAGCTGTTTTTT
CDR3aa: CASSPRSSNTGELFF
d_gene: .
v_gene: TRBV6-6
j_gene: TRBJ2-2
abundance: .
len: 15

CDR3nt: TGTGCCAGCAGCTTAGCGAGGACAGTACAAGAGACCCAGTACTTC
CDR3aa: CASSLARTVQETQYF
d_gene: .
v_gene: TRBV7-2
j_gene: TRBJ2-5
abundance: .
len: 15

CDR3nt: TGCGCCAGCAGCTACCGGACAGGGCAGGGGACCGGGGAGCTGTTTTTT
CDR3aa: CASSYRTGQGTGELFF
d_gene: TRBD1
v_gene: TRBV5-1
j_gene: TRBJ2-2
abundance: .
len: 16

CDR3nt: TGTGCCAGCAGCCAACAGGTGAGCTCCTACAATGAGCAGTTCTTC
CDR3aa: CASSQQVSSYNEQFF
d_gene: .
v_gene: TRBV16
j_gene: TRBJ2-1
abundance: .
len: 15

CDR3nt: TGTGCCAGCAAGGCAGGGAACTACGAGCAGTACTTC
CDR3aa: CASKAGNYEQYF
d_gene: .
v_gene: TRBV6-8
j_gene: TRBJ2-7
abundance: .
len: 12

CDR3nt: TGTGCCAGCAGCTCTGAAGGACTAGCGTCAGATACGCAGTATTTT
CDR3aa: CASSSEGLASDTQYF
d_gene: TRBD2
v_gene: TRBV5-8
j_gene: TRBJ2-3
abundance: few
len: 15

CDR3nt: TGTGCCAGCAGCCAGCTCCCGACAGGGGCTGGAAACACCATATATTTT
CDR3aa: CASSQLPTGAGNTIYF
d_gene: TRBD1
v_gene: TRBV4-2
j_gene: TRBJ1-3
abundance: .
len: 16

CDR3nt: TGTGCTAGTGGTTTCTCTGGCGGGCGTGGGGCCAACGTCCTGACTTTC
CDR3aa: CASGFSGGRGANVLTF
d_gene: .
v_gene: TRBV12-5
j_gene: TRBJ2-6
abundance: .
len: 16

CDR3nt: TGTGCCATCACCCCGGACAGGAGGGGCAACACCGGGGAGCTGTTTTTT
CDR3aa: CAITPDRRGNTGELFF
d_gene: .
v_gene: TRBV10-3
j_gene: TRBJ2-2
abundance: .
len: 16

CDR3nt: TGTGCCATCAGTGACAGGGGTGGTGAAAAACTGTTTTTT
CDR3aa: CAISDRGGEKLFF
d_gene: .
v_gene: TRBV10-3
j_gene: TRBJ1-4
abundance: once
len: 13

CDR3nt: TGTGCCAGCAGCTTAGACGTTTCTCGACTAGCAGAAGAGACCCAGTACTTC
CDR3aa: CASSLDVSRLAEETQYF
d_gene: TRBD2
v_gene: TRBV7-8
j_gene: TRBJ2-5
abundance: .
len: 17